This T cell receptor (beta chain) originates from a study of blood T cell repertoires in COVID-19 (dated by TCRdb to between 2020 and 2021). About the investigation overall: Collaborator samples came from the United States, Italy and Spain and covered acute and convalescent phases of COVID-19. Where HLA class I and class II types were available, the types were taken from metadata supplied by the sample provider, not from assay-based typing. Samples were obtained from the ongoing ImmuneRACE study (first 160 participants) and from over 1,000 subjects provided by 6 global collaborators. The material from the prospective study consisted of cDNA or gDNA derived from T cells, B-cell-depleted T cells, or PBMCs. A freely available public database, intended as a resource for researchers studying the immune response to SARS-CoV-2, is where the repertoires were released. The sample metadata nearly always contained a de-identified subject ID, COVID-19 status, age in years and sex. Subjects who had been exposed to COVID-19, were actively infected with it, or had recovered from it provided the deeply sampled blood TCRbeta repertoires that made up the dataset.

Enrolling through a virtual design, the prospective study's participants ranged in age from roughly 18 to 100 years and lived across roughly 24 United States geographic areas. To assign participants to cohorts, the prospective study relied on clinical history that participants themselves reported in a screening survey and a study questionnaire. Recovered participants in ImmuneRACE Cohort 3 were defined as having two consecutive negative NP/OP PCR tests, clearance from a healthcare professional, or resolution of symptoms. In the prospective study, mobile phlebotomists collected whole blood, serum and a nasopharyngeal or oropharyngeal swab from each participant. Prospective study participants could optionally give additional blood draws and questionnaires over an approximately two-month period. Before DNA extraction, blood samples from the prospective study were shipped at room temperature or frozen.

TCRbeta CDR3 regions were amplified from genomic DNA by means of the immunoSEQ Assay, a bias-controlled multiplex PCR. Regarding the original processing steps: Within the assay, amplification of reference gene primers was used to estimate how many nucleated cells each sample contained. Sequence reads were collapsed and filtered to measure the absolute abundance of every unique TCRbeta CDR3 rearrangement. For each sample, productive Simpson clonality was calculated as the square root of Simpson's diversity index across productive rearrangements. The immuneACCESS repertoire file appears here via TCRdb, limited to in-frame rearrangements. These files lack a portion of the clones; in checked studies, under half of the deficit traces to unresolved V genes, and the cause of the others is not known. That table furnishes V, J and clone size, whereas the DNA furnished D and trimming. The sample table holds approximately 490,000 clones, of which about nine tenths were seen once. Under 9.5% of the sample comes from the top ten.

Broader findings and caveats from the paper: How much clinical and demographic metadata was included differed by source and by participant, and the metadata was provided uncurated.

This clone showed up just once. This receptor's antigen is unknown. Base qualities were left out, and no much larger clone turns up one base away. The sequenced sample consisted of PBMCs or T cells enriched from blood (not recorded which). This receptor was identified in a woman aged 60 to 75 who had recovered from COVID-19.

The CDR3 sequence is CASSLGLAVMETQYF. DNA sequence: TGCGCCAGCAGCTTGGGCCTAGCGGTCATGGAGACCCAGTACTTC. The receptor chain draws on TRBV5-1 and TRBJ2-5, with TRBD2 identical over 7 junction bases. The CDR3 goes from the cysteine to the phenylalanine over 15 residues. The CDR3 DNA has 45 bases and is translated from base 1. Clipping removes 0 bases from V and 5 bases from J, with 7 as the unmatched junction base count. Based on the germline V gene, the CDR1 and CDR2 sequences are SGHRS and YFSETQ.